This TCR beta chain was profiled in a study of T cell responses to AZD1222 COVID-19 vaccine. Study-level points and caveats: Clonal diversity may have been underestimated in mostly white British donors. There were vaccine-associated CD4 TCRs across spike, dominant at 160-218 and 743-854. The peak T cell response came first, and repertoires were sampled only after it. Of the AZD1222 recipients, only 5 to 7 were seropositive at baseline.

Germline CDR1 reads KGHDR; CDR2 reads SFDVKD. The CDR3 contains 12 residues. Between the trimmed V and J ends, which lost 0 bases and 11 bases, there was a span of 7 bases. This clone was detected only once. Its specificity is unknown. Produced via immunoSEQ multiplex PCR; TCRdb's table is partial and in-frame only. The data contain some 120,000 clones, roughly 90% of them seen just once; the ten biggest clones take up about 10%. The receptor's source is an adult in good health. The J gene is TRBJ2-1, the V gene TRBV24-1; D remains unclear. The material was peripheral blood, obtained on day 0 of AZD1222 vaccination. Written as DNA, the CDR3 is TGTGCCACCAGTGATTTGACAGTTCAGCAGTTCTTC. This gives the protein CATSDLTVQQFF.